The text below deals with one T cell receptor (beta chain). The sample comes from a study of neoadjuvant nivolumab and ipilimumab in lung cancer. CDR3 length equals 14 residues. The V and J ends lost 4 bases and 2 bases respectively, with 12 bases between them. CDR1 is SGHAT and CDR2 is FQNNGV in the germline V gene. TCRdb's table, derived via immunoSEQ multiplex PCR, lists solely in-frame clones and lacks some. The sample has about 18,000 clones, over 80% seen once. The sequence was obtained from an adult with non-small cell lung cancer. Sequences were derived from peripheral blood, sampled before neoadjuvant nivolumab, alone or with ipilimumab. V is TRBV11-2 and J is TRBJ2-7; TRBD1 might be the D (6 bases). CDR3 nucleotides: TGTGCCAGCAGCTCGATTACAGGGACCTACGAGCAGTACTTC. Translation: CASSSITGTYEQYF.